These T cell receptor beta chains were read from a single sample in a study of T-cell reconstitution after alpha-beta-depleted transplantation in children. TCRdb ran MiXCR on the PCR reads and lists one entry per CDR3 protein. The repertoire has about 240,000 distinct CDR3 sequences, around 12% of them found once; the top ten carry around 2.5%. The sample consisted of PBMCs from the stem cell graft donor, taken from the stem cell graft. These receptors all stem from a human donor who donated a stem cell graft to a child with acute lymphoblastic leukemia. Both conserved end residues are part of each CDR3. A D gene is named only where the DNA matches it firmly. Clone size is not always given. Where it is, it says once, few, many or a class for expanded clones.

j_call clone_size v_call d_call cdr3_nt cdr3_aa
TRBJ2-7 - TRBV7-9 TRBD2 TGTGCCAGCAGCTTAGAGACTAGCGGGTGGAACTGCTACGAGCAGTACTTC CASSLETSGWNCYEQYF
TRBJ2-3 many TRBV9 - TGTGCCAGCAGCGCTCGAGGACCGGCCGATACGCAGTATTTT CASSARGPADTQYF
TRBJ2-7 few TRBV18 - TGTGCCAGCTCACCTGCCGCAGATCCTTACGAGCAGTACTTC CASSPAADPYEQYF
TRBJ2-7 many TRBV6-5 - TGTGCCAGCAGTTTAGGCCGGTCAGCCTACGAGCAGTACTTC CASSLGRSAYEQYF
TRBJ2-3 many TRBV7-2 - TGTGCCAGCAGCTTATTCGGGAGTGCTAGCACAGATACGCAGTATTTT CASSLFGSASTDTQYF
TRBJ1-1 - TRBV5-6 - TGTGCCAGCAGCTTCTATGCAGGGTTTGGAACCACTGAAGCTTTCTTT CASSFYAGFGTTEAFF
TRBJ2-6 many TRBV5-1 - TGCGCCAGCTCGCAACAGGACTCTGGGGCCAACGTCCTGACTTTC CASSQQDSGANVLTF
TRBJ1-3 many TRBV4-3 - TGCGCCAGCAGCCAAGAGGGACGGTCTTTAATATTTGGAAACACCATATATTTT CASSQEGRSLIFGNTIYF
TRBJ1-2 - TRBV19 - TGTGCCAGTAGTATACAACCCCTTGGGGAATACTATGGCTACACCTTC CASSIQPLGEYYGYTF
TRBJ2-3 many TRBV5-5 - TGTGCCAGCATCCCGGACACAAACACAGATACGCAGTATTTT CASIPDTNTDTQYF
TRBJ1-2 many TRBV12-3/TRBV12-4 - TGTGCCAGCAGTCCTTGGGCAGGGCATCGCTACACCTTC CASSPWAGHRYTF
TRBJ2-5 many TRBV3-1 - TGTGCCAGCAGCCAAGACCGGAGAGAGACCCAGTACTTC CASSQDRRETQYF
TRBJ1-1 many TRBV25-1 TRBD1 TGTGCCAGCAGTGAATGGGGGACAGGAGGTCGCACTGAAGCTTTCTTT CASSEWGTGGRTEAFF
TRBJ1-1 many TRBV5-1 - TGCGCCAGCAGCTCTGACCCGGGGACTGAAGCTTTCTTT CASSSDPGTEAFF
TRBJ2-2 many TRBV28 - TGTGCCAGCAGCCGCGCAGGGAGCACCGGGGAGCTGTTTTTT CASSRAGSTGELFF
TRBJ1-6 - TRBV5-1 TRBD1 TGCGCCAGCAGCCTGGGGGGAGACAGGGAGAATTCACCCCTCCACTTT CASSLGGDRENSPLHF
TRBJ2-5 - TRBV5-6 - TGTGCCAGCAGCTTGGGGTCGAGGGGGGGCCGGCGGGAGACCCAGTACTTC CASSLGSRGGRRETQYF
TRBJ2-7 many TRBV20-1 - TGCAGTGCTAGGGACGGGACCTACGAGCAGTACTTC CSARDGTYEQYF
TRBJ1-1 many TRBV5-1 - TGCGCCAGCAGCTTGGGGGAGGGAGCTTTCTTT CASSLGEGAFF
TRBJ2-5 - TRBV7-9 TRBD1 TGTGCCAGCAGCCCGGGACAGGTGTTAGAGACCCAGTACTTC CASSPGQVLETQYF
TRBJ2-3 many TRBV5-1 TRBD2 TGCGCCAGCAGCTTGGTTCGGCGGGGGTACACAGATACGCAGTATTTT CASSLVRRGYTDTQYF
TRBJ2-7 many TRBV25-1 - TGTGCCAGCAGTGACCTACTGGGCCGCGGTACCCAATTC CASSDLLGRGTQF
TRBJ1-1 many TRBV7-8 - TGTGCCAGCAGCTTAGCAGGTAGTCTGAACACTGAAGCTTTCTTT CASSLAGSLNTEAFF
TRBJ2-7 many TRBV4-2 - TGTGCCAGCAGCCAAGTCAGACTCGCCGAGCAGTACTTC CASSQVRLAEQYF
TRBJ2-6 many TRBV20-1 - TGCAGTGCTAGGACCTCCTCTGGGGCCAACGTCCTGACTTTC CSARTSSGANVLTF
TRBJ2-5 many TRBV27 TRBD1 TGTGCCAGCAGTTTCGACAGGGGTCACCAAGAGACCCAGTACTTC CASSFDRGHQETQYF
TRBJ2-2 many TRBV7-9 - TGTGCCAGCAGCCCCGGGTGGGACACCGGGGAGCTGTTTTTT CASSPGWDTGELFF
TRBJ2-2 many TRBV9 - TGTGCCAGCAGCGTAGATGTAGGGTTAGTTTCCGGGGAGCTGTTTTTT CASSVDVGLVSGELFF
TRBJ2-2 many TRBV25-1 - TGTGCCAGCAGTGCGGAAGACGACAGCGGGGAGCTGTTTTTT CASSAEDDSGELFF
TRBJ2-3 many TRBV28 TRBD2 TGTGCCAGCAGTTTTAGCGGGGGGATAGATACGCAGTATTTT CASSFSGGIDTQYF
TRBJ1-1 - TRBV30 - TGTGCCTGGAGTGTACAGGTGGGGGCTGAAGCTTTCTTT CAWSVQVGAEAFF
TRBJ2-3 few TRBV20-1 TRBD2 TGCAGTGCTAGCCCTCGGACTAGCGGGGCCCTTGATACGCAGTATTTT CSASPRTSGALDTQYF
TRBJ2-7 many TRBV6-5 - TGTGCCAGCAGTTATAACGGCGAAGGGGTCTACGAGCAGTACTTC CASSYNGEGVYEQYF
TRBJ2-7 many TRBV11-2 - TGTGCCAGCAGCTCCGCACAGCAAACCAGAGAGCAGTACTTC CASSSAQQTREQYF
TRBJ2-5 many TRBV10-3 - TGTGCCATCAGTGGGGCCGTGAAAGAGACCCAGTACTTC CAISGAVKETQYF
TRBJ2-1 many TRBV7-2 TRBD2 TGTGCCAGCAGCCTACAACTAGCGGGAGTTGAGCAGTTCTTC CASSLQLAGVEQFF
TRBJ2-1 many TRBV20-1 TRBD2 TGCAGTTATCCCCCTCCGGGACTAGCGGGCACGAATGAGCAGTTCTTC CSYPPPGLAGTNEQFF
TRBJ2-5 - TRBV7-9 - TGTGCCAGCAGCTTAGGGTCTGTAAGGCTACAAGAGACCCAGTACTTC CASSLGSVRLQETQYF
TRBJ2-7 many TRBV12-3/TRBV12-4 - TGTGCCAGCAGTTTATCCCTTCTCCAGGATTCCTACGAGCAGTACTTC CASSLSLLQDSYEQYF
TRBJ2-2 many TRBV4-2 TRBD1 TGTGCGTCGTGGGGACAGGGGAACACCGGGGAGCTGTTTTTT CASWGQGNTGELFF
TRBJ2-1 many TRBV12-3/TRBV12-4 - TGTGCCATCCGGAACCTCGATGAGCAGTTCTTC CAIRNLDEQFF
TRBJ2-5 many TRBV20-1 - TGCAGTGCTTCCGGGCCTCAAGAGACCCAGTACTTC CSASGPQETQYF
TRBJ2-1 many TRBV27 TRBD2 TGTGCCAGCAGTTACCTAGCGGGAGGCGACAATGAGCAGTTCTTC CASSYLAGGDNEQFF
TRBJ1-6 many TRBV11-2 - TGTGCCAGCAGCACCAATGCGAGGACAGTTAATTCACCCCTCCACTTT CASSTNARTVNSPLHF
TRBJ2-6 many TRBV10-3 TRBD1 TGTGCCACTCAACGGGACAGGGGTCTCTCTGGGGCCAACGTCCTGACTTTC CATQRDRGLSGANVLTF
TRBJ1-2 many TRBV20-1 TRBD1 TGCAGTGCTCCACCGCCGGGACAGGGTGGCAGAGGCTACACCTTC CSAPPPGQGGRGYTF
TRBJ1-1 - TRBV6-5 TRBD1 TGTGCCAGCAGTCACCTGAGGGACAGGCAGAACACTGAAGCTTTCTTT CASSHLRDRQNTEAFF
TRBJ2-7 - TRBV9 TRBD2 TGTGCCAGCAGCCCGACCCCTAGCGGGGATACCTACGAGCAGTACTTC CASSPTPSGDTYEQYF
TRBJ1-1 many TRBV11-2 - TGTGCCAGCAGCTTAGATGGGGAGACTGAAGCTTTCTTT CASSLDGETEAFF